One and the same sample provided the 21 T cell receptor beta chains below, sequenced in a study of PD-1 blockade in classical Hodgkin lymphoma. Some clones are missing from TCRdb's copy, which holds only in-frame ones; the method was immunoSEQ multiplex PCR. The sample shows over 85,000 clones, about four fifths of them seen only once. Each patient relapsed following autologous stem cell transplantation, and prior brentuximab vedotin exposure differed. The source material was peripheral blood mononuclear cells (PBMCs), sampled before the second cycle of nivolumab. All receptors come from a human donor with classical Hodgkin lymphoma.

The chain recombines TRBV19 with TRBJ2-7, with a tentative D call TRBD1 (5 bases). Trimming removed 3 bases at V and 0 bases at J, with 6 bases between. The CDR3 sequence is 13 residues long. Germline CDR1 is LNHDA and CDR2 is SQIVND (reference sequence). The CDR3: CASSMDTSYEQYF. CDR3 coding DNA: TGTGCCAGTAGTATGGACACCTCCTACGAGCAGTACTTC.

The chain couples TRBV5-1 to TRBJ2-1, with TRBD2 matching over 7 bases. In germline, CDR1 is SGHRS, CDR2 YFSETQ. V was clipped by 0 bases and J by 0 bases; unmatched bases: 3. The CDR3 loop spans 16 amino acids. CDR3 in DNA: TGCGCCAGCAGCTTGGGGGGAGGGAGCTCCTACAATGAGCAGTTCTTC. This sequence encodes CASSLGGGSSYNEQFF. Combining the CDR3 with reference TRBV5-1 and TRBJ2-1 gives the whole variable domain KAGVTQTPRYLIKTRGQQVTLSCSPISGHRSVSWYQQTPGQGLQFLFEYFSETQRNKGNFPGRFSGRQFSNSRSEMNVSTLELGDSALYLCASSLGGGSSYNEQFFGPGTRLTVL.

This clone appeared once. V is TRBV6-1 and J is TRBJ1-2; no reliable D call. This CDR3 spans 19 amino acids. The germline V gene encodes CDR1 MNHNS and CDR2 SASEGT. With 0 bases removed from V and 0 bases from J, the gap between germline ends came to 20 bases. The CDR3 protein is CASSEALLGGRSTNYGYTF. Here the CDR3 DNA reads TGTGCCAGCAGTGAAGCACTACTCGGCGGGAGATCTACTAACTATGGCTACACCTTC.

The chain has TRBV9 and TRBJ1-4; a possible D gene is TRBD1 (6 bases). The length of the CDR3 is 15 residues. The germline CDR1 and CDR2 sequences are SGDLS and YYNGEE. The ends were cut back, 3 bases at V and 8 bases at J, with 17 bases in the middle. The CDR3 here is CASSEGVGPSEKLFF. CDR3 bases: TGTGCCAGCAGCGAGGGGGTTGGGCCGAGCGAAAAACTGTTTTTT.

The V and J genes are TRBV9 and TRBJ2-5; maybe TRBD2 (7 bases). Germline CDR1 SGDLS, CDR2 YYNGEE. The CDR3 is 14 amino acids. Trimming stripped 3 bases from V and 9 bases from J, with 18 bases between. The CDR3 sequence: CASSAGGSQGAQYF. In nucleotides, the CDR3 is TGTGCCAGCAGCGCGGGGGGCTCACAAGGAGCCCAGTACTTC.

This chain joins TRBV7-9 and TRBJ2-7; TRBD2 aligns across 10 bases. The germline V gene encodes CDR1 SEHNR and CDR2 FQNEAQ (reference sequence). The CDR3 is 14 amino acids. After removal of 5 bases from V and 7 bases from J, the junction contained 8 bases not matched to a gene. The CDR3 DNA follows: TGTGCCAGCAGCAAAGTAGCGGGGGGCTTAGAGCAGTACTTC. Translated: CASSKVAGGLEQYF.

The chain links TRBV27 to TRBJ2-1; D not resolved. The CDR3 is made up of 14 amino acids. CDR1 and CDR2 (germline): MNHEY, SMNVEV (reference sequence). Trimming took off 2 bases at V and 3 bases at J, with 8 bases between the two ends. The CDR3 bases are TGTGCCAGCAGTTTAGGTGGGATCTACAATGAGCAGTTCTTC. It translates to CASSLGGIYNEQFF.

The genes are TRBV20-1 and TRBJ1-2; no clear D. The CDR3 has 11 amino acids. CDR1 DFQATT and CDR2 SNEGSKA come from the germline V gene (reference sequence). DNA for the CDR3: TGCAGCACAAGTAATTACTATGGCTACACCTTC. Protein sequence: CSTSNYYGYTF.

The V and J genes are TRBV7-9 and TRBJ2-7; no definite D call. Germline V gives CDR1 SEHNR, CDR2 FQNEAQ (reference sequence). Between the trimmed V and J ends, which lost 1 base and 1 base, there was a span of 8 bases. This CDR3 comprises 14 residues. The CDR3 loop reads CASSLGQTSYEQYF. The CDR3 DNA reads TGTGCCAGCAGCTTAGGGCAGACTTCCTACGAGCAGTACTTC.

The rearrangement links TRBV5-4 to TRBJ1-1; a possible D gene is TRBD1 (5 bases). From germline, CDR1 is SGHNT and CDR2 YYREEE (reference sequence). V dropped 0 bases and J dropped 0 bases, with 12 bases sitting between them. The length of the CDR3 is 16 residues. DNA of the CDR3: TGTGCCAGCAGCTTGGCCGCGGCAGGGATGAACACTGAAGCTTTCTTT. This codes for CASSLAAAGMNTEAFF.

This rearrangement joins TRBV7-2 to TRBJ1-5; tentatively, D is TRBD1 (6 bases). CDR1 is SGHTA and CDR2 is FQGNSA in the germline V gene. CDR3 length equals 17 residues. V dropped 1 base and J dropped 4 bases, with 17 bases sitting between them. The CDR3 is CASSLGGGTGWNQPQHF. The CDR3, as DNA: TGTGCCAGCAGCTTAGGAGGGGGAACGGGTTGGAATCAGCCCCAGCATTTT.

The CDR3 here is CASSVGGTSGNTIYF. CDR3 nucleotides: TGTGCCAGCAGCGTAGGGGGGACCTCTGGAAACACCATATATTTT. This chain uses TRBV9 with TRBJ1-3; possibly TRBD1 for D (5 bases). The CDR3 loop spans 15 amino acids. Trimming removed 0 bases at V and 0 bases at J, with 7 bases between. Germline values: CDR1 SGDLS, CDR2 YYNGEE.

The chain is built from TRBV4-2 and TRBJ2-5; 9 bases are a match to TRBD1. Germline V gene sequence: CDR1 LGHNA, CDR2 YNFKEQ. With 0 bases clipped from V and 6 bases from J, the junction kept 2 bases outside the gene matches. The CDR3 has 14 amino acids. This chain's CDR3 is CASSQETGGQTQYF. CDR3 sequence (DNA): TGTGCCAGCAGCCAAGAGACAGGGGGTCAGACCCAGTACTTC.

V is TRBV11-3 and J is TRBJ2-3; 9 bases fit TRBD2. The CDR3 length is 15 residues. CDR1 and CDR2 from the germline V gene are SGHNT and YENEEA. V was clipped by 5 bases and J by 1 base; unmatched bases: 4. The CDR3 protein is CASSPRTSGTDTQYF. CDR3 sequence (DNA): TGTGCCAGCAGCCCCCGGACTAGCGGCACAGATACGCAGTATTTT. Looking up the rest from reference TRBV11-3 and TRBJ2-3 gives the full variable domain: EAGVVQSPRYKIIEKKQPVAFWCNPISGHNTLYWYLQNLGQGPELLIRYENEEAVDDSQLPKDRFSAERLKGVDSTLKIQPAELGDSAVYLCASSPRTSGTDTQYFGPGTRLTVL.

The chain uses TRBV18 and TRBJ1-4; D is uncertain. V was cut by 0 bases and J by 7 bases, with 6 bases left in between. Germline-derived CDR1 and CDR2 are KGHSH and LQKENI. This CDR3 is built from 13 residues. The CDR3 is CASSPPASEKLFF. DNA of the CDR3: TGTGCCAGCTCACCACCGGCAAGTGAAAAACTGTTTTTT.

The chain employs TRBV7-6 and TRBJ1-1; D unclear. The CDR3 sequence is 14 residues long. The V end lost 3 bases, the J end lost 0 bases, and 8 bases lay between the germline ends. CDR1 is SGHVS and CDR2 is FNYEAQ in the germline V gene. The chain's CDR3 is CASSLSDMNTEAFF. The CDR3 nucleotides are TGTGCCAGCAGCTTGAGCGACATGAACACTGAAGCTTTCTTT.

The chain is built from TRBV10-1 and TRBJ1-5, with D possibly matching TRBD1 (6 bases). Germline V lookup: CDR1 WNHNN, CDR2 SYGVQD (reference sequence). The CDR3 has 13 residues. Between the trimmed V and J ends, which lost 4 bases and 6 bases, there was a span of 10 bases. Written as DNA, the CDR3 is TGCGCCAGCAGTGGAGGGGGGGGTCAGCCCCAGCATTTT. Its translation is CASSGGGGQPQHF.

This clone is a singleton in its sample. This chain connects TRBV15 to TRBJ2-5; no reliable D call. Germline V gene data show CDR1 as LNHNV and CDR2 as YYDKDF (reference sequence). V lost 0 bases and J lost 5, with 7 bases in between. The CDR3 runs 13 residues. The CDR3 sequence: CATSREKPETQYF. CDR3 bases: TGTGCCACCAGCAGAGAGAAACCTGAGACCCAGTACTTC.

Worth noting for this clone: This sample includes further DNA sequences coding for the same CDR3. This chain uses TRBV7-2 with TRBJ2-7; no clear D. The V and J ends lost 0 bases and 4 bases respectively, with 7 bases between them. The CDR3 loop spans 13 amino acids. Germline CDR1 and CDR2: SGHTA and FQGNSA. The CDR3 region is CASSLAKGYEQYF. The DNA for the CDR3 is TGTGCCAGCAGCTTAGCGAAAGGTTACGAGCAGTACTTC.

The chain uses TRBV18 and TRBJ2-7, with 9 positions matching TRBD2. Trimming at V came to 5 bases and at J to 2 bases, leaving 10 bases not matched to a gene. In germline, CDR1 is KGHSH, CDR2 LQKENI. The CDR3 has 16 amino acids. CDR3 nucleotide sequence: TGTGCCAGCTCAGGAGCCGGGACTAGCAGCACCTACGAGCAGTACTTC. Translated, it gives CASSGAGTSSTYEQYF.

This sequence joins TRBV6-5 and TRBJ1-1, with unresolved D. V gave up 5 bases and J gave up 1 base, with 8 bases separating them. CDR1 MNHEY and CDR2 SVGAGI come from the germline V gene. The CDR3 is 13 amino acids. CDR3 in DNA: TGTGCCAGCAGTACCAGAGGGAACACTGAAGCTTTCTTT. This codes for CASSTRGNTEAFF.